This T cell receptor (beta chain) was identified during a study of breast tumors, draining lymph nodes, adjacent tissues. From the multiplex PCR reads, TCRdb called clonotypes with MiXCR, one entry per CDR3 protein. This table has approximately 130,000 distinct CDR3 sequences, around 20% appearing once. Broader study findings: Data only fit, rather than demonstrated, lymph node origin of most tumor T cells.

Germline CDR1 reads SGHRS; CDR2 reads YFSETQ. The CDR3 is 15 amino acids. Between the trimmed V and J ends, which lost 4 bases and 7 bases, there was a span of 20 bases. This clonotype was recorded many times. Its antigen remains unknown. Samples came from axillary lymph nodes draining the breast cancer. The chain couples TRBV5-1 to TRBJ1-2; D might be TRBD1 (6 bases). The specimen sequenced was axillary lymph node tissue. The origin of this receptor is a female donor with breast cancer. Some clones in this sample may be carry-over from other donors' samples. This chain's CDR3 is CASSRAGTSSRGYTF. CDR3 bases: TGCGCCAGCAGCCGGGCGGGGACATCCTCTCGTGGCTACACCTTC.